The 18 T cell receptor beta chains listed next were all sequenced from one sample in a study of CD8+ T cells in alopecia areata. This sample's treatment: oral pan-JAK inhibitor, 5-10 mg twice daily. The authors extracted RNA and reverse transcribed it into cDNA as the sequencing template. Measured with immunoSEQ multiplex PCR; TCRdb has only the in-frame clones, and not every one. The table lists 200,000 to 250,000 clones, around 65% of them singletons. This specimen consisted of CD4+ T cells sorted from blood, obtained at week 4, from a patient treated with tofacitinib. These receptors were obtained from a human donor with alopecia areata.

The CDR3 region is CASSPEGGQVVGYTF. The CDR3 DNA reads as TGTGCCAGCAGTCCCGAGGGGGGGCAAGTGGTTGGCTACACCTTC. V gene TRBV6-5 combines with J gene TRBJ1-2; a possible D gene is TRBD1 (6 bases). This CDR3 is 15 amino acids long. V lost 5 bases to trimming and J lost 7 bases, with 20 bases between them. CDR1 and CDR2 from the germline V gene are MNHEY and SVGAGI.

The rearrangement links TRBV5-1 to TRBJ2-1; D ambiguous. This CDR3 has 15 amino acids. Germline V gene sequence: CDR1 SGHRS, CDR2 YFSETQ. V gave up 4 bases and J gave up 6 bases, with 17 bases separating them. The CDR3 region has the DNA TGCGCCAGCAGCGCTACGCCAACCATTAGCAATGAGCAGTTCTTC. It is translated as CASSATPTISNEQFF.

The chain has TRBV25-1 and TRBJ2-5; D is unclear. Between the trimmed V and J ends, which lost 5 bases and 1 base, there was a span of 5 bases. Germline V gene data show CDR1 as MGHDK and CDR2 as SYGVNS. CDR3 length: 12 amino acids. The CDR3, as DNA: TGTGCCAGCAGTTCTTTCCAAGAGACCCAGTACTTC. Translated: CASSSFQETQYF.

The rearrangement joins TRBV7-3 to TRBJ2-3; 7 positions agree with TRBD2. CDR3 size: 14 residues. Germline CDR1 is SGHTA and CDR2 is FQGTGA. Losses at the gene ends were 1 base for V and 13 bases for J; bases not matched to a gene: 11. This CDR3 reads CASSLSGGAGPEYF. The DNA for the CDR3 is TGTGCCAGCAGCTTAAGTGGGGGAGCGGGGCCCGAGTATTTT.

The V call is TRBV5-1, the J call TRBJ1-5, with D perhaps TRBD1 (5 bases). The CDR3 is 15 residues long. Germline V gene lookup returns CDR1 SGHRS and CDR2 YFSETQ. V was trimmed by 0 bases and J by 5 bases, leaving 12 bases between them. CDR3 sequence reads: CASSLAGADYQPQHF. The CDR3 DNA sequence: TGCGCCAGCAGCTTGGCCGGGGCCGACTATCAGCCCCAGCATTTT.

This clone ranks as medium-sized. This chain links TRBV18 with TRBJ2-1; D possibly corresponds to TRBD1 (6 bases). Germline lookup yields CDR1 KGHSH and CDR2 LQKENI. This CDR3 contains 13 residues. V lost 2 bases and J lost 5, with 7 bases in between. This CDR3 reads CASSPSGDNEQFF. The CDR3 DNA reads TGTGCCAGCTCACCATCAGGGGACAATGAGCAGTTCTTC.

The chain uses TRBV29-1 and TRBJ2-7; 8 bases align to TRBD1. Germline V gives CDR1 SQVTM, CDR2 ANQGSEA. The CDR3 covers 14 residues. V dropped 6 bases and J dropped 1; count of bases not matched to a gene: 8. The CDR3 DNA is TGCAGCGTGGGGAACAGGGGGTTATCCTACGAGCAGTACTTC. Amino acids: CSVGNRGLSYEQYF.

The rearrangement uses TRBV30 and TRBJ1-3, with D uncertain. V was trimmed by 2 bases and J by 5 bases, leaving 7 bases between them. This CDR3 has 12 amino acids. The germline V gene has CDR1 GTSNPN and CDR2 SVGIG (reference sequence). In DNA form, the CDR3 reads TGTGCCTGGAGTACGGCCCGAAACACCATATATTTT. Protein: CAWSTARNTIYF.

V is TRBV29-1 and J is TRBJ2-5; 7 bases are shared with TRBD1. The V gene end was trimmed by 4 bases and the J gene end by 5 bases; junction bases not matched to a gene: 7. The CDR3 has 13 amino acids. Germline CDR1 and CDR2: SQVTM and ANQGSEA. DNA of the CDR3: TGCAGCGTTGTGAAGGGGGCAGGGGAGACCCAGTACTTC. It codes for CSVVKGAGETQYF.

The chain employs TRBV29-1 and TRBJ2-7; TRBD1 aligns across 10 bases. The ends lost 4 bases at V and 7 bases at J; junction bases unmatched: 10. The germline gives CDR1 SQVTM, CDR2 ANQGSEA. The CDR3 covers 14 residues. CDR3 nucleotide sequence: TGCAGCGTTGCCCTTGACAGGGGGCTGGGGGAGCAGTACTTC. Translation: CSVALDRGLGEQYF.

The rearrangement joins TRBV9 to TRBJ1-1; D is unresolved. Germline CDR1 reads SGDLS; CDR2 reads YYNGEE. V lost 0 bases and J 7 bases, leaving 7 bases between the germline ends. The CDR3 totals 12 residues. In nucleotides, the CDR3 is TGTGCCAGCAGCGTAGGGTTTGGTGAAGCTTTCTTT. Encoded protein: CASSVGFGEAFF.

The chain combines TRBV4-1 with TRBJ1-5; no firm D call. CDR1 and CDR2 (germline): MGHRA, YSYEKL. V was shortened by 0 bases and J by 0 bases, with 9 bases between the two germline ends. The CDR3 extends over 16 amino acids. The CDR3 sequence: CASSQEVFNSNQPQHF. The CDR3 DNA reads TGCGCCAGCAGCCAAGAGGTTTTCAATAGCAATCAGCCCCAGCATTTT.

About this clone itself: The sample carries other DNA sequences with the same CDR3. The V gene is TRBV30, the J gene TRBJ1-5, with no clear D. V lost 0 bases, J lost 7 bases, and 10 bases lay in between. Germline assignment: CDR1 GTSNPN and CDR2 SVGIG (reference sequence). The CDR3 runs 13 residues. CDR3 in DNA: TGTGCCTGGAGTGTACGTAGCCGCCAGCCCCAGCATTTT. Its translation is CAWSVRSRQPQHF.

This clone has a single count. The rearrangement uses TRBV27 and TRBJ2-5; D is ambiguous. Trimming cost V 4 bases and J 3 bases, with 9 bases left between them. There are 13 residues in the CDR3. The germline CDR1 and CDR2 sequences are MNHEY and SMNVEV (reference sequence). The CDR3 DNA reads TGTGCCAGCAGTTCCCTCCGGGAAGAGACCCAGTACTTC. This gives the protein CASSSLREETQYF.

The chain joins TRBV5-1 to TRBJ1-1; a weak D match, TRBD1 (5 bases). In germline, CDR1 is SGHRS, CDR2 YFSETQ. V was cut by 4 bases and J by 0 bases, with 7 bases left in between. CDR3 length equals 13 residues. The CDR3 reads CASSQGVNTEAFF. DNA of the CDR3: TGCGCCAGCAGCCAAGGGGTGAACACTGAAGCTTTCTTT.

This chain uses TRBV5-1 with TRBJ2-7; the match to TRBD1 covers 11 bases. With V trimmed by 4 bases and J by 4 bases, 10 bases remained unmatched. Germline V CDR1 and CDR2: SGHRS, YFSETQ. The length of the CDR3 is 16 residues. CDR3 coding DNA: TGCGCCAGCAGCGTGGCACCGGGACAGGGGGTATACGAGCAGTACTTC. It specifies CASSVAPGQGVYEQYF.

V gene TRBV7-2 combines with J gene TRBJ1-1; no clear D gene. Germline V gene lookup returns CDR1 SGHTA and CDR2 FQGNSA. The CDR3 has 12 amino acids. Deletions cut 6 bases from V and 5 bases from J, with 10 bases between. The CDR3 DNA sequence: TGTGCCAGCAGAATACTGCGAACTGAAGCTTTCTTT. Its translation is CASRILRTEAFF.

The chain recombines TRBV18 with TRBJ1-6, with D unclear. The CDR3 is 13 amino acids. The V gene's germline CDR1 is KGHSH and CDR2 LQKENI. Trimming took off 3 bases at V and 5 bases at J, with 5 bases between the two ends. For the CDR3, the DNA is TGTGCCAGCTCACCGACAAATAATTCACCCCTCCACTTT. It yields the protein CASSPTNNSPLHF.